A single T cell receptor (beta chain) is shown here with its context. The data are from a study of blood T cell repertoires in COVID-19. Study in general: COVID-19 samples from acute and convalescent phases originated in the United States, Italy and Spain. Nucleic acid was either cDNA or gDNA, and it came from T cells, B-cell-depleted T cells, or PBMCs.

Data came from immunoSEQ multiplex PCR; TCRdb stores just in-frame clones and leaves some out. The repertoire holds hundreds of thousands of clones, with 80% to 95% as singletons. Germline-derived CDR1 and CDR2 are SGHRS and YFSETQ. V lost 1 base, J lost 6 bases, and 11 bases lay in between. This CDR3 comprises 14 residues. The V and J genes are TRBV5-1 and TRBJ2-1; the D is unclear. The origin of this receptor is a man aged 55 to 70 with COVID-19, enrolled during active disease. What was sequenced was peripheral blood. The CDR3 protein is CASSLNPLVNEQFF. CDR3 in DNA: TGCGCCAGCAGCTTGAATCCTCTAGTCAATGAGCAGTTCTTC.